A single sample is the source of the 5 T cell receptor beta chains below, sequenced in a study of response to subunit inactivated influenza vaccine. TCRdb processed the RT-PCR reads anew with MiXCR; each CDR3 protein has one entry. The data hold a few hundred thousand distinct CDR3 sequences, with approximately 10% observed a single time. These records were also assigned to another study, of T cells expressing NK-cell markers. That publication notes: Making the TCR beta cDNA relied on 5'RACE template switching with UMIs.

Here the sequenced sample was PBMCs from blood, taken on the day of vaccination. The receptor set was obtained from a man aged 45-60 years who received an inactivated influenza vaccine.

The chain has TRBV20-1 and TRBJ2-7; 10 bases are a match to TRBD2. After removal of 6 bases from V and 3 bases from J, the junction contained 20 bases not matched to a gene. Germline assignment: CDR1 DFQATT and CDR2 SNEGSKA (reference sequence). This CDR3 is 18 amino acids long. In DNA form, the CDR3 reads TGCAGTGCCCCTGGTCACTCCGGGACTAGCGTAAAGGACTACGAGCAGTACTTC. Amino acid sequence: CSAPGHSGTSVKDYEQYF.

The chain carries TRBV6-2 or TRBV6-3 and TRBJ2-5, with unresolved D. Germline CDR1 MNHEY, CDR2 SVGEGT. The CDR3 sequence is 13 residues long. V was shortened by 2 bases and J by 4 bases, with 8 bases between the two germline ends. In DNA, the CDR3 is TGTGCCAGCAGTTACGTGTCCCGAGAGACCCAGTACTTC. Translating it yields CASSYVSRETQYF.

The chain combines TRBV3-1 with TRBJ2-1, with 8 bases matching TRBD2. V lost 8 bases to trimming and J lost 6 bases; unmatched junction nucleotides: 12. This CDR3 contains 15 residues. Looked up from germline, CDR1 is LGHDT and CDR2 is YNNKEL (reference sequence). CDR3 amino acids: CASRGRVAGGNEQFF. The CDR3 nucleotides are TGTGCCAGCCGGGGCCGGGTGGCGGGAGGCAATGAGCAGTTCTTC.

V gene TRBV4-3 combines with J gene TRBJ1-2, with unresolved D. Per the germline V gene, CDR1 is LGHNA and CDR2 is YSLEER. CDR3 length: 15 amino acids. V lost 4 bases and J 3 bases, leaving 15 bases between the germline ends. The CDR3 DNA follows: TGCGCCAGCAGCCCCGAACTAGGTTACCACTATGGCTACACCTTC. Translating gives CASSPELGYHYGYTF.

The chain recombines TRBV20-1 with TRBJ2-1, with TRBD2 identical over 8 bases. Trimming at V came to 5 bases and at J to 5 bases, leaving 8 bases not matched to a gene. CDR1 and CDR2 from the germline V gene are DFQATT and SNEGSKA (reference sequence). The CDR3 extends over 14 amino acids. The CDR3 here is CSAQAGASDNEQFF. The CDR3 DNA sequence: TGCAGTGCTCAAGCGGGAGCTTCTGACAATGAGCAGTTCTTC.